Presented here are 6 T cell receptor beta chains from one specimen sequenced in a study of shared clonotypes between healthy human individuals. Profiling relied on immunoSEQ multiplex PCR, and the TCRdb table lists in-frame clones only, not all of them. Altogether about a million clones are present, around 74% being singletons, with the ten largest covering 1.4% to 1.5%. The sample consisted of memory CD4+ T cells sorted from blood. Subset in this sample: CD45RA-negative fraction. The origin of the receptors is a man younger than 30 in good health.

This clone was picked up a small number of times. V usage is TRBV12-5 and J usage is TRBJ2-5; D call uncertain. Germline values: CDR1 LGHNT, CDR2 FRNRAP. This CDR3 contains 12 residues. Trimming shortened V by 2 bases and J by 5 bases, and 6 bases separated the two germline ends. The CDR3 DNA reads TGTGCTAGTGGTTTGCGAAGGGAGACCCAGTACTTC. Its translation is CASGLRRETQYF.

V and J are TRBV28 and TRBJ2-6; D is perhaps TRBD1 or TRBD2 (5 bases each). The CDR3 length is 15 residues. V was shortened by 5 bases and J by 4 bases, with 12 bases between the two germline ends. CDR1 is MDHEN, CDR2 SYDVKM, per germline. DNA for the CDR3: TGTGCCAGCAGTAGCGGTCGGGACGGGGCCAACGTCCTGACTTTC. Translating gives CASSSGRDGANVLTF.

This sequence joins TRBV5-1 and TRBJ2-7; perhaps TRBD1 as D (5 bases). Germline values: CDR1 SGHRS, CDR2 YFSETQ. This CDR3 comprises 14 residues. Trimming left V 1 base short and J 2 bases short, with 10 bases between. CDR3 residues: CASSLQGWAYEQYF. DNA for the CDR3: TGCGCCAGCAGCTTGCAGGGTTGGGCCTACGAGCAGTACTTC.

The gene calls are TRBV6-5 and TRBJ1-6; perhaps TRBD1 as D (6 bases). V was clipped by 10 bases and J by 7 bases, with 17 bases between them. Germline V gene sequence: CDR1 MNHEY, CDR2 SVGAGI. CDR3 size: 14 residues. The CDR3 reads CATRAPGQNSPLHF. The DNA of the CDR3 is TGTGCCACAAGGGCGCCGGGACAAAATTCACCCCTCCACTTT.

V usage is TRBV6-5 and J usage is TRBJ2-2; perhaps TRBD2 as D (5 bases). The CDR3 totals 14 residues. V lost 7 bases and J 4 bases, leaving 13 bases between the germline ends. Germline assignment: CDR1 MNHEY and CDR2 SVGAGI. CDR3 sequence (DNA): TGTGCCAGCATTTTGACCCGGGGCACCGGGGAGCTGTTTTTT. It translates to CASILTRGTGELFF.

Details on this clone: Other DNA sequences within the sample encode an identical CDR3. The chain links TRBV18 to TRBJ1-2; TRBD1 matches at 7 bases. CDR1 and CDR2 (germline): KGHSH, LQKENI. The V gene end was trimmed by 6 bases and the J gene end by 5 bases; junction bases not matched to a gene: 6. The CDR3 runs to 13 residues. CDR3 bases: TGTGCCAGCTCCCCAGACAGGGATTATGGCTACACCTTC. Translation: CASSPDRDYGYTF.